This TCR beta chain was found in a study of CD8 T cells in ankylosing spondylitis. Study-level results: In ankylosing spondylitis blood, a motif of roughly eight highly homologous TCR beta variants appeared characteristic. Disease-linked clones proved CD8+ and comparatively uncommon in peripheral blood. Reported data indicate significant enrichment of disease-linked clones within matched ankylosing spondylitis synovial fluid.

TCRdb re-derived calls from the 5' RACE reads in MiXCR, one entry per CDR3 protein. The sample lists 270,000 or so distinct CDR3 sequences; 15% to 20% were seen once. The CDR3 loop spans 14 amino acids. J was trimmed by 4 bases and V by 4 bases; bases with no gene match: 6. The germline V gene encodes CDR1 MNHEY and CDR2 SMNVEV (reference sequence). This clonotype was seen more than once but under ten times. The antigen remains unidentified. The sequencing input was blood, either unsorted or a sorted T cell fraction (not recorded which). The source of this sequence is a male donor with ankylosing spondylitis or in good health (not recorded which). V and J are TRBV27 and TRBJ2-7, with 8 bases matching TRBD2. The CDR3 region has the DNA TGTGCCAGCAGTTCAGCCGGGGGGGGGTACGAGCAGTACTTC. Translated: CASSSAGGGYEQYF.